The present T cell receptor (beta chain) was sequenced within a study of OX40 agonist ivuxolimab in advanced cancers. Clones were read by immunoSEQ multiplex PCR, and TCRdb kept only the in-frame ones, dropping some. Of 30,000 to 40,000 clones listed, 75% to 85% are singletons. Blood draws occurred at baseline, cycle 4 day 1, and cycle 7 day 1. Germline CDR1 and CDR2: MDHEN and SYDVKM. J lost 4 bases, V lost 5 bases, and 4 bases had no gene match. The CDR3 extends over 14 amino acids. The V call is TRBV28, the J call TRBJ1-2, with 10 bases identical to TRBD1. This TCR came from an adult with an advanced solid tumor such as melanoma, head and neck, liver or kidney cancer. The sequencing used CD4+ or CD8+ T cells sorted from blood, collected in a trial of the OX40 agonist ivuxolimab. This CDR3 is CASSPRQGAYGYTF. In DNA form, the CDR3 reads TGTGCCAGCAGTCCCAGACAGGGGGCCTATGGCTACACCTTC.